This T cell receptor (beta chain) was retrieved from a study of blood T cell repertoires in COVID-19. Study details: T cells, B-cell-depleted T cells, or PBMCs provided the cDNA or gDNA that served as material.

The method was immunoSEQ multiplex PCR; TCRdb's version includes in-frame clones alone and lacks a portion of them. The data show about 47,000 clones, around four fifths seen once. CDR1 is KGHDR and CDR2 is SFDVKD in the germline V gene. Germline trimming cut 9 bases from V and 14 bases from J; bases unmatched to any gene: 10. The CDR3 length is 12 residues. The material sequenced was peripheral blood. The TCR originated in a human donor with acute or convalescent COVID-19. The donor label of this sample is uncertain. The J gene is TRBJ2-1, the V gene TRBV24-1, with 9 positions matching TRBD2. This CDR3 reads CATGDTSGPEFF. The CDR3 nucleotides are TGTGCCACCGGAGATACTAGCGGGCCAGAGTTCTTC.